This TCR beta chain emerged from a study of shared clonotypes between healthy human individuals. Study in general: Serving as donors were two women and three men, whose ages spanned 18 to 49. CD4 naive cells filled three plates per donor, CD4 memory three, CD8 naive two and CD8 memory one. Study results and limitations: Relative to their counterparts shared across all four donors, non-shared clonotypes exhibited diminished generation probabilities.

Some clones are missing from TCRdb's copy, which holds only in-frame ones; the method was immunoSEQ multiplex PCR. The table has hundreds of thousands of clones, about 95% seen once. The germline V gene has CDR1 MGHRA and CDR2 YSYEKL. Trimming took 0 bases from V and 4 from J, leaving 17 bases between them. This CDR3 has 17 amino acids. CD45RO negativity and positive selection for CCR7 defined naive CD8 cells, a population that excluded terminally differentiated effector memory CD45RA+ cells. Concerning this clone itself: Its specificity is not known.

The sequence came from a woman in her 30s in good health. The chain joins TRBV4-1 to TRBJ2-3; D uncertain. The sample consisted of naive CD8+ T cells sorted from blood. The CDR3 sequence: CASSQEPLGASADTQYF. CDR3 nucleotide sequence: TGCGCCAGCAGCCAAGAACCGCTCGGAGCGTCCGCAGATACGCAGTATTTT.